Below, 13 T cell receptor beta chains from the same sample are listed, as sequenced in a study of cytomegalovirus exposure and HLA in healthy donors. Primers: 60 Vbeta forward and 13 Jbeta reverse. Here immunoSEQ multiplex PCR was the method, and the copy in TCRdb shows in-frame clones only, minus some. The data hold about 120,000 clones, with 77% observed a single time. Sequencing used PBMCs. All receptors derive from a human donor in good health.

The chain joins TRBV2 to TRBJ1-2; perhaps TRBD1 as D (5 bases). This CDR3 is 13 amino acids long. Germline values: CDR1 SNHLY, CDR2 FYNNEI. V lost 5 bases and J lost 7, with 14 bases in between. CDR3 sequence reads: CASSPAQGGGYTF. The DNA for the CDR3 is TGTGCCAGCAGTCCCGCCCAGGGAGGTGGCTACACCTTC.

This clone was found once. The chain combines TRBV15 with TRBJ2-1; the D gene is possibly TRBD1 (6 bases). The CDR3 totals 17 residues. The germline V gene encodes CDR1 LNHNV and CDR2 YYDKDF (reference sequence). The V and J ends lost 0 bases and 2 bases respectively, with 14 bases between them. This CDR3 is CATSREPSGVTYNEQFF. CDR3 nucleotides: TGTGCCACCAGCAGAGAGCCATCAGGGGTCACCTACAATGAGCAGTTCTTC.

Only one count was recorded for this clone. The CDR3 DNA reads as TGTGCCAGCAGTGAATCGGGACAGGGGAGTGAGCAGTTCTTC. Translated: CASSESGQGSEQFF. This sequence joins TRBV2 and TRBJ2-1; 10 nucleotides agree with TRBD1. The germline CDR1 and CDR2 sequences are SNHLY and FYNNEI. With V trimmed by 2 bases and J by 9 bases, 4 bases remained unmatched. The CDR3 has 14 amino acids. Looking up the rest from reference TRBV2 and TRBJ2-1 gives the full variable domain: EPEVTQTPSHQVTQMGQEVILRCVPISNHLYFYWYRQILGQKVEFLVSFYNNEISEKSEIFDDQFSVERPDGSNFTLKIRSTKLEDSAMYFCASSESGQGSEQFFGPGTRLTVL.

V is TRBV28 and J is TRBJ2-7; D may be TRBD2 (5 bases). The CDR3 covers 13 residues. V lost 7 bases and J lost 2, with 12 bases in between. Germline V gene lookup returns CDR1 MDHEN and CDR2 SYDVKM. The CDR3 DNA is TGTGCCAGCAACGAGGGCACTACCTACGAGCAGTACTTC. It codes for CASNEGTTYEQYF.

This chain joins TRBV1 and TRBJ2-5; TRBD1, the D gene given by the table, was not confirmed from the DNA. TRBV1 is listed as a pseudogene. This CDR3 region has 16 residues. The CDR3 spells CTSSLPPGQPQETQYF. For the CDR3, the DNA is TGCACCAGCAGCCTGCCCCCGGGACAGCCCCAAGAGACCCAGTACTTC.

This chain uses TRBV5-1 with TRBJ2-7, with 11 bases fitting TRBD1. The CDR3 is made up of 17 amino acids. CDR1 and CDR2 (germline): SGHRS, YFSETQ. Trimming at V came to 0 bases and at J to 3 bases, leaving 8 bases not matched to a gene. In DNA form, the CDR3 reads TGCGCCAGCAGCTTGGTGGGTCAGGGACAGGGGGGCTACGAGCAGTACTTC. It is translated as CASSLVGQGQGGYEQYF.

As DNA, the CDR3 is TGTGCCAGCAGCTTAGGGGGCTATCAGCCCCAGCATTTT. Protein product: CASSLGGYQPQHF. The rearrangement uses TRBV7-2 and TRBJ1-5; possibly TRBD1 for D (5 bases). CDR3 length: 13 residues. V lost 1 base to trimming and J lost 5 bases, with 6 bases between them. The V gene's germline CDR1 is SGHTA and CDR2 FQGNSA.

This chain uses TRBV18 with TRBJ2-7; TRBD2 agrees at 7 bases. The CDR3 runs to 16 residues. Germline CDR1 and CDR2: KGHSH and LQKENI. V gave up 5 bases and J gave up 8 bases; unmatched junction bases: 18. In nucleotides, the CDR3 is TGTGCCAGCTCAGTGTTACTAGCGCGCACTCGGAGCAAGCAGTACTTC. Its protein is CASSVLLARTRSKQYF.

V is TRBV18 and J is TRBJ2-1; D remains unclear. Germline assignment: CDR1 KGHSH and CDR2 LQKENI. Trimming took 3 bases from V and 4 from J, leaving 7 bases between them. The length of the CDR3 is 13 residues. The CDR3 is CASSPAMYNEQFF. CDR3 bases: TGTGCCAGCTCACCTGCTATGTACAATGAGCAGTTCTTC.

The chain is built from TRBV7-9 and TRBJ2-7; the match to TRBD1 covers 7 bases. The CDR3 extends over 14 amino acids. With V trimmed by 3 bases and J by 4 bases, 6 bases remained unmatched. Per germline, CDR1 SEHNR and CDR2 FQNEAQ (reference sequence). CDR3 nucleotides: TGTGCCAGCAGCTTGGGTACAGGGGAATACGAGCAGTACTTC. Translating gives CASSLGTGEYEQYF.

The chain joins TRBV5-6 to TRBJ1-4; maybe TRBD1 (5 bases). The length of the CDR3 is 16 residues. V was trimmed by 1 base and J by 4 bases, leaving 14 bases between them. Germline V gene sequence: CDR1 SGHDT, CDR2 YYEEEE. The CDR3 DNA is TGTGCCAGCAGCTTGAATTCAGGAAGGGGTAATGAAAAACTGTTTTTT. This codes for CASSLNSGRGNEKLFF.

The chain is built from TRBV9 and TRBJ2-7; D is possibly TRBD1 (5 bases). V lost 3 bases and J lost 0, with 7 bases in between. CDR3 length equals 13 residues. Germline V gives CDR1 SGDLS, CDR2 YYNGEE. CDR3 DNA sequence: TGTGCCAGCAGCGCGACAGACTCCTACGAGCAGTACTTC. It is translated as CASSATDSYEQYF.

The chain combines TRBV6-5 with TRBJ1-5; D is uncertain. The germline V gene encodes CDR1 MNHEY and CDR2 SVGAGI. The length of the CDR3 is 15 residues. V was trimmed by 0 bases and J by 2 bases, leaving 8 bases between them. The CDR3 DNA sequence: TGTGCCAGCAGTTACTCGTCGGAGCGCAATCAGCCCCAGCATTTT. Protein sequence: CASSYSSERNQPQHF.